Sequencing of this T cell receptor beta chain was carried out in a study of T cell responses to AZD1222 COVID-19 vaccine. Study-wide results and caveats: Distributed over spike, vaccine-associated CD4 TCRs predominated at 160-218 and 743-854.

A note on this clone: Its target is unknown.

The CDR3 runs to 16 residues. CDR1 and CDR2 (germline): MNHEY, SMNVEV (reference sequence). Trimming removed 6 bases from V and 8 bases from J, with 23 bases in between. The assay was immunoSEQ multiplex PCR, and TCRdb's table has in-frame clones only and misses some. Among about 76,000 clones listed, around 89% were seen once. This material consisted of peripheral blood, taken on day 0 of MenACWY control vaccination. The sequence was collected from an adult in good health. The rearrangement uses TRBV27 and TRBJ2-4; D ambiguous. The CDR3 loop reads CASRPEASTRRDIQYF. The DNA of the CDR3 is TGTGCCAGCAGGCCAGAAGCTTCGACCCGGCGAGACATTCAGTACTTC.